This T cell receptor beta chain was documented in a study of blood T cell repertoires in COVID-19. Study-level information: Acute and convalescent COVID-19 specimens originated in the United States, Italy and Spain. Sample material is recorded as cDNA or gDNA derived from T cells, B-cell-depleted T cells, or PBMCs.

Authors' methods: Reference gene primer amplification in the assay estimated nucleated cell counts. TCRdb keeps only in-frame clones here, not all; method: immunoSEQ multiplex PCR. Clonal size and the V and J genes are those of that table, whereas D and trimming came from the DNA. The sample records about 120,000 clones, approximately 80% being singletons. This CDR3 is built from 17 residues. CDR1 and CDR2 (germline): MDHEN, SYDVKM. V lost 1 base to trimming and J lost 3 bases; unmatched junction nucleotides: 4. This TCR derives from a human donor in a cohort sampled during active COVID-19. Sequencing input: peripheral blood. This chain links TRBV28 with TRBJ2-1; the match to TRBD1 covers 12 bases. This CDR3 is CASSLYRDRGLYNEQFF. CDR3 bases: TGTGCCAGCAGTTTATACCGGGACAGGGGGCTCTACAATGAGCAGTTCTTC.